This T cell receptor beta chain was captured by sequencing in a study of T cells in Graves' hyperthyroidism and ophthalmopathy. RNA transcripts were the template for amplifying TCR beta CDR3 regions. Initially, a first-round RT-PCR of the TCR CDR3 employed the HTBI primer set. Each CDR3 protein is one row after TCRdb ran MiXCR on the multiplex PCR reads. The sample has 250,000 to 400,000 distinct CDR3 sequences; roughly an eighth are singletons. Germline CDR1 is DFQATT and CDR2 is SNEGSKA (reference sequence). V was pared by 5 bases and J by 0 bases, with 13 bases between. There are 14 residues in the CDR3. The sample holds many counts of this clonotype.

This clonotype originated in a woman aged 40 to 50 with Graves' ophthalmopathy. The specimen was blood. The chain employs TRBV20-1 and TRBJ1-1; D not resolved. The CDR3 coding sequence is TGCAGTGCTTTCACCGGGAGTATGAACACTGAAGCTTTCTTT. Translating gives CSAFTGSMNTEAFF.